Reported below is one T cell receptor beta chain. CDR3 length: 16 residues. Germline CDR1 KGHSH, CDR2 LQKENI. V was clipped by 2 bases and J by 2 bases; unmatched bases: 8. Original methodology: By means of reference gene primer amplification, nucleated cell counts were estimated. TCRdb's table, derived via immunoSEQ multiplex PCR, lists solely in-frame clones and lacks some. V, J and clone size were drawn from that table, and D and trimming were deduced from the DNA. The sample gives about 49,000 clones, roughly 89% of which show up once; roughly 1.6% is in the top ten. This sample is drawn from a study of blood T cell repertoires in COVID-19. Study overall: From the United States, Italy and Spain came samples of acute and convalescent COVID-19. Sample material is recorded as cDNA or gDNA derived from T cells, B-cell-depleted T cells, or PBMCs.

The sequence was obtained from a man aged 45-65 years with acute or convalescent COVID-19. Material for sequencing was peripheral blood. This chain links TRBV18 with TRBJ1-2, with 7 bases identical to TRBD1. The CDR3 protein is CASSPRGQDWNYGYTF. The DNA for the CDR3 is TGTGCCAGCTCACCAAGGGGGCAGGACTGGAACTATGGCTACACCTTC.